This T cell receptor (beta chain) is from a study of beta chain features in type 1 diabetes (dated by TCRdb to between 2017 and 2018). About the investigation overall: Mean age, gender distribution, total cell number and subset yield did not differ between patients and healthy donors. A total of 85 million to 140 million sorted cells were examined across all samples, and a strong correlation was observed between cell number per subset and RNA yield. In the study, recently diagnosed type 1 diabetes patients and matched healthy donors were compared on the TCRB repertoires of their sorted circulating CD4+ T cell subsets. Whereas all 30 or so donors provided naive and central memory subsets, regulatory and stem cell-like memory subsets were isolated from just 8 patients and about 8 healthy donors. The investigation overall reported the following: A moderate but significant shortening of TCRB CDR3 length was observed in type 1 diabetes patients in all four CD4+ subsets. PCR may preferentially amplify shorter templates, but because patient and control samples were amplified and corrected together, any resulting skew would affect both groups equally. Because small numbers of individuals were included in the HLA sub-analyses, any influence of HLA type on TCRB rearrangement was left unresolved. The naive, central memory and regulatory TCRB repertoires appeared to resemble one another more closely among patients than among healthy donors. Sequencing cDNA rather than genomic DNA could over-represent highly expressing activated cells, although activation and CD3 levels did not differ between groups. Patients with type 1 diabetes made fewer insertions and deleted more nucleotides at VDJ recombination sites, implying thymic rearrangement abnormalities.

The High Capacity cDNA Reverse Transcription Kit was used to reverse transcribe all of the isolated RNA, meaning that expressed TCRB transcripts were what got sequenced. Deep immunoSEQ sequencing was applied to naive, central memory and regulatory T cell samples, giving an average of about 3.6 million total reads per sample. Sorted cells were lysed in RLT buffer, and RNA was extracted using DNase-treated RNeasy Micro or Mini kits according to cell number. Each cell subset was processed on its own to prevent cross-contamination, while patient and healthy donor samples were processed together. The immunoSEQ multiplex PCR was used to amplify TCRB sequences from cDNA, yielding 87-bp fragments that span the CDR3 region. Sequencing of the amplicons was performed on the Illumina HiSeq platform. The source study handled its data this way. PCR bias was computationally corrected using synthetic template baselines, reads within Hamming distance 2 were collapsed, and singletons that could not be merged were discarded. Reads were aligned against IMGT to assign V, D and J genes, CDR3 length and insertions or deletions at six rearrangement sites. Clonotype counts were normalized to sorted cell number within each subset before computing true diversity and Gini coefficients with the tcR R package. Repertoire sharing was quantified using the overlap coefficient calculated on TCRB nucleotide sequences. TCRdb mirrors the immuneACCESS table, restricted to in-frame sequences. Some clones are absent from its copies; in checked studies, under half trace to an unresolved V gene, and the reason for the others is unknown. For V, J and clone size, that table is used; D and trimming come from the DNA. The sample contains about 170,000 clones, approximately 7.8% of them found a single time. The ten biggest clones cover about 0.95% of the sample.

From each donor, a single peripheral blood sample of around 120 mL on average was drawn into heparinised tubes. Using a panel that included CD45RO, CCR7, CD25, CD127, CD95 and CD27, naive, central memory, regulatory and stem cell-like memory CD4+ T cells were sorted on a BD FACSAria II. Every sorted population had a purity above 98%. PBMCs were isolated immediately by Lymphoprep density gradient centrifugation and stained directly without culture. So that batch effects would be minimized, each experiment stained and sorted samples in pairs, pairing one healthy donor with one patient. V lost 6 bases and J lost 4 bases; the stretch between them is 11 bases long. The CDR3 goes from the cysteine to the phenylalanine over 13 residues. The CDR3 DNA has 39 bases and is translated from base 1. The CDR1 and CDR2 encoded by the germline V gene (reference sequence) are MNHEY and SMNVEV. There are a few counts of this clone. Its antigen remains undetermined. Per-base qualities were not stored, and no clone one base away is much larger.

Material for sequencing was central memory CD4+ T cells from blood. This receptor was taken from a woman aged 40-49 years with type 1 diabetes. This chain joins TRBV27 to TRBJ2-3, with the D gene not clear enough to name. The nucleotide sequence is given as TGTGCCAGCAGCTCTACGGGTCCAGATACGCAGTATTTT. Its translation reads: CASSSTGPDTQYF.